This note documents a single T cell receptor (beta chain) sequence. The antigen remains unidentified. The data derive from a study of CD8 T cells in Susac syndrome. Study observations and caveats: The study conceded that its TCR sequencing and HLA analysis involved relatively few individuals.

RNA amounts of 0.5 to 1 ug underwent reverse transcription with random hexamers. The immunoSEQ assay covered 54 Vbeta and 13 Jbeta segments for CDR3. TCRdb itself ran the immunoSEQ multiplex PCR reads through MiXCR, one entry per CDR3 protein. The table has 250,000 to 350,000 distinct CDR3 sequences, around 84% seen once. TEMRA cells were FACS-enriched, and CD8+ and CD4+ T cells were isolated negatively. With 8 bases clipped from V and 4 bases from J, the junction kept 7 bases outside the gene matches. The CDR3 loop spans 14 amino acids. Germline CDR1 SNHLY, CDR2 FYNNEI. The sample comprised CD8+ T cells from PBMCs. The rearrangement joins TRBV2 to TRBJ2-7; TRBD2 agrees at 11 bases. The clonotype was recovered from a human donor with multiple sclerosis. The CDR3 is CASAPGLAAYEQYF. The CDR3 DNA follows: TGTGCCAGCGCTCCGGGACTAGCGGCTTACGAGCAGTACTTC.